The rows below give T cell receptor beta chains drawn from one sample of a study of shared clonotypes between healthy human individuals. TCRdb's copy holds only in-frame clones and misses some; the assay was immunoSEQ multiplex PCR. The sample lists under 2,500,000 clones; approximately 94% were seen once. The sample comprised naive CD4+ T cells sorted from blood. The source of these receptors is a man aged 18 to 29 in good health. CDR3s include the opening cysteine and the closing phenylalanine or tryptophan. D genes are given only for firm matches. Some rows mark clone size as missing; the rest say once, few, many or name a class of expanded clone.

J: TRBJ1-1; D: -; V: TRBV2; size: -; DNA: TGTGCCAGCAGCCTACAATTGAACACTGAAGCTTTCTTT; CDR3: CASSLQLNTEAFF
J: TRBJ2-1; D: TRBD2; V: TRBV6-5; size: -; DNA: TGTGCCAGCAGGTCGCAGGGACTAGCGTTCGATGAGCAGTTCTTC; CDR3: CASRSQGLAFDEQFF
J: TRBJ2-7; D: TRBD1; V: TRBV5-6; size: -; DNA: TGTGCCAGCAGCCCGGGACAGGCGTCTTACGAGCAGTACTTC; CDR3: CASSPGQASYEQYF
J: TRBJ2-5; D: TRBD1; V: TRBV6-6; size: -; DNA: TGTGCCAGCAGCCCCCCCGGGACAGCCCAAGAGACCCAGTACTTC; CDR3: CASSPPGTAQETQYF
J: TRBJ1-6; D: -; V: TRBV5-1; size: -; DNA: TGCGCCAGCAGCTTGGACTTAGATTCACCCCTCCACTTT; CDR3: CASSLDLDSPLHF
J: TRBJ2-7; D: -; V: TRBV5-1; size: -; DNA: TGCGCCAGCAGCTTTGGTTCAGGCAGCTCCTACGAGCAGTACTTC; CDR3: CASSFGSGSSYEQYF
J: TRBJ1-2; D: TRBD1; V: TRBV2; size: -; DNA: TGTGCCAGCAGTGCTGACAGGGTGAACTATGGCTACACCTTC; CDR3: CASSADRVNYGYTF
J: TRBJ2-7; D: TRBD2; V: TRBV9; size: once; DNA: TGTGCCAGCAGCGTAGGTGCAGCTAGCGGGCCGATCTCCTACGAGCAGTACTTC; CDR3: CASSVGAASGPISYEQYF
J: TRBJ2-1; D: -; V: TRBV5-1; size: -; DNA: TGCGCCAGCAGCTGGACTGGAATCGGTGAGCAGTTCTTC; CDR3: CASSWTGIGEQFF
J: TRBJ2-3; D: TRBD2; V: TRBV5-1; size: -; DNA: TGCGCCAGCAGCCCCCTCGGGACTAGCGGTAGCACAGATACGCAGTATTTT; CDR3: CASSPLGTSGSTDTQYF
J: TRBJ1-2; D: -; V: TRBV28; size: -; DNA: TGTGCCACCACGGAGAGAGGGAGCTACACCTTC; CDR3: CATTERGSYTF
J: TRBJ2-2; D: -; V: TRBV6-5; size: -; DNA: TGTGCCAGCAGTTACCCAGGGGAAGGCACCGGGGAGCTGTTTTTT; CDR3: CASSYPGEGTGELFF
J: TRBJ1-3; D: -; V: TRBV7-9; size: -; DNA: TGTGCCAGCAGCTTTCCCCAGTCTGGAAACACCATATATTTT; CDR3: CASSFPQSGNTIYF
J: TRBJ1-3; D: TRBD1; V: TRBV5-1; size: once; DNA: TGCGCCAGCAGCTTAAACCTAGTACAGGGGGCAATCGGAAACACCATATATTTT; CDR3: CASSLNLVQGAIGNTIYF
J: TRBJ2-1; D: TRBD1; V: TRBV25-1; size: once; DNA: TGTGCCAGCGCTCCAGGGGGTGGGAATGAGCAGTTCTTC; CDR3: CASAPGGGNEQFF
J: TRBJ1-5; D: -; V: TRBV4-1; size: -; DNA: TGCGCCAGCAGCCAAGATTTGGACCCTCAATCAGGCAATCAGCCCCAGCATTTT; CDR3: CASSQDLDPQSGNQPQHF
J: TRBJ2-2; D: TRBD1; V: TRBV5-4; size: -; DNA: TGTGCCAGCAGCTTGACAGGACAGGGGAACACCGGGGAGCTGTTTTTT; CDR3: CASSLTGQGNTGELFF
J: TRBJ1-2; D: -; V: TRBV27; size: once; DNA: TGTGCCAGCAGTTTAGGTCGGGGGAATGGCTACACCTTC; CDR3: CASSLGRGNGYTF
J: TRBJ1-2; D: -; V: TRBV19; size: few; DNA: TGTGCCAGTAGTTCTCTTAGGGGAGATGGCTACACCTTC; CDR3: CASSSLRGDGYTF
J: TRBJ2-2; D: -; V: TRBV18; size: -; DNA: TGTGCCAGCTCACCCCCGGGGCCGGGATTCACCGGGGAGCTGTTTTTT; CDR3: CASSPPGPGFTGELFF
J: TRBJ2-7; D: TRBD2; V: TRBV5-4; size: -; DNA: TGTGCCAGCAGCTTGAGCGGGAGAACCTACGAGCAGTACTTC; CDR3: CASSLSGRTYEQYF
J: TRBJ1-3; D: -; V: TRBV6-5; size: -; DNA: TGTGCCAGCAGTTCCCCGTCAGGGCAGCCGAACACCATATATTTT; CDR3: CASSSPSGQPNTIYF
J: TRBJ2-2; D: TRBD2; V: TRBV25-1; size: -; DNA: TGTGCCAGCACCCTAGCGGGATCCGGGGAGCTGTTTTTT; CDR3: CASTLAGSGELFF
J: TRBJ2-1; D: -; V: TRBV6-6; size: -; DNA: TGTGCCAGCATCGCGACAGGCACCTACAATGAGCAGTTCTTC; CDR3: CASIATGTYNEQFF
J: TRBJ1-1; D: -; V: TRBV27; size: -; DNA: TGTGCCAGCAGTTTTCGGATTAACACTGAAGCTTTCTTT; CDR3: CASSFRINTEAFF
J: TRBJ2-5; D: -; V: TRBV5-6; size: -; DNA: TGTGCCAGCAGCTTGAGTGGTTCCCTCCAAGAGACCCAGTACTTC; CDR3: CASSLSGSLQETQYF
J: TRBJ2-3; D: TRBD2; V: TRBV7-8; size: -; DNA: TGTGCCAGCAGCTTGGGACTAGCGGGAGGAGATACGCAGTATTTT; CDR3: CASSLGLAGGDTQYF
J: TRBJ2-3; D: TRBD2; V: TRBV28; size: -; DNA: TGTGCCAGCAGTACCGGGACTAGCGATGCAGATACGCAGTATTTT; CDR3: CASSTGTSDADTQYF
J: TRBJ2-7; D: TRBD2; V: TRBV28; size: -; DNA: TGTGCCGGCGGGAGCGGATACGAGCAGTACTTC; CDR3: CAGGSGYEQYF
J: TRBJ1-2; D: -; V: TRBV10-3; size: -; DNA: TGTGCCATCAGCCCAGGGGAGGCAAACTATGGCTACACCTTC; CDR3: CAISPGEANYGYTF